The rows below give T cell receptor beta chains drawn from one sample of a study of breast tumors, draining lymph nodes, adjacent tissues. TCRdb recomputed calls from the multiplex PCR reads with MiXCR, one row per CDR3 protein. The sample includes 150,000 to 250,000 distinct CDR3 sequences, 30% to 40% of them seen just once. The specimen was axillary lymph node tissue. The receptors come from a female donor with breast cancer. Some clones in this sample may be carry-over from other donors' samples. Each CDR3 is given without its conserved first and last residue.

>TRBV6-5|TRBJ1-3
ASGRQGNTIY
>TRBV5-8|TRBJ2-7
ASSSPMGGGEQY
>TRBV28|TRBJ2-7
ASHTSGSYEQY
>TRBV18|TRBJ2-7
ASSPKPDGSYEQY
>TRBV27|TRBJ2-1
ASSTYRVDEQF
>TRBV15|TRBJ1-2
ATSRSRELPQYGYT
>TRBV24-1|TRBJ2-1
ATSQGPNYNEQF
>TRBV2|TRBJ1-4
ASSVTMRENEKLF
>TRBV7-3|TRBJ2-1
ASSSRRGTNNEQF
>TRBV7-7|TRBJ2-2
ASSGTSGELF
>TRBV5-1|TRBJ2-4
ARTGTSKNIQY
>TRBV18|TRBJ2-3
ASSPRTSGTDTQY
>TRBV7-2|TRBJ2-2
ASSSRTGELF
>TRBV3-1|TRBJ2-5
ASSPYAGTKGGETQY
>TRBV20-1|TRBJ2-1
SARDRGTSFNEQF
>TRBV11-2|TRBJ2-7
ASSSFSHAQY
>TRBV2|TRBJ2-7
ASVEYGPYEQY
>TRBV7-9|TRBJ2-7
ASSHRGTSYEQY
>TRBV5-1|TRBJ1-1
ASSLKGGTTEAF
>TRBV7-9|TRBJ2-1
ASSLVLAPLYNEQF
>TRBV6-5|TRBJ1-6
ASSYSRQGPYNSPLH
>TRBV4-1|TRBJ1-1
ASSQESYTHTEAF
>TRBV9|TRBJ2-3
ASSQTSQGSTDTQY
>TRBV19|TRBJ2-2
ASSIQGRGTGELF
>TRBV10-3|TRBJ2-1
AISDGLADEQF
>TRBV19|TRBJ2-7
ASSVTRGHEQY